Each of the 5 T cell receptor beta chains below was sequenced from the same sample in a study of cytomegalovirus exposure and HLA in healthy donors. The PCR was carried out with 60 Vbeta primers and 13 Jbeta primers. The protocol was immunoSEQ multiplex PCR, while the TCRdb copy is restricted to in-frame clones and leaves out a portion. The sample shows about 130,000 clones, around 80% of them seen only once. The sample comprised PBMCs. Receptor source: a man younger than 35 in good health and CMV-seronegative.

The chain employs TRBV6-5 and TRBJ2-2; maybe TRBD1 (6 bases). The CDR3 runs to 14 residues. Germline assignment: CDR1 MNHEY and CDR2 SVGAGI. V shed 4 bases and J shed 4 bases, with 10 bases lying between them. CDR3 protein: CASSWGQLTGELFF. Written as DNA, the CDR3 is TGTGCCAGCAGTTGGGGACAACTCACCGGGGAGCTGTTTTTT.

This clone was detected only a few times. In nucleotides, the CDR3 is TGTGCCAGCAGTGAAGGACAGGGGGGCTCCTACGAGCAGTACTTC. Its protein product is CASSEGQGGSYEQYF. The chain couples TRBV2 to TRBJ2-7; 9 nucleotides align to TRBD1. V gave up 1 base and J gave up 0 bases; unmatched junction bases: 1. This CDR3 is built from 15 residues. Germline CDR1 is SNHLY and CDR2 is FYNNEI. Together with reference TRBV2 and TRBJ2-7, the CDR3 gives the full variable domain: EPEVTQTPSHQVTQMGQEVILRCVPISNHLYFYWYRQILGQKVEFLVSFYNNEISEKSEIFDDQFSVERPDGSNFTLKIRSTKLEDSAMYFCASSEGQGGSYEQYFGPGTRLTVT.

This clone was counted a single time. This CDR3 reads CASIRTGENGYTF. DNA of the CDR3: TGTGCCAGCATAAGAACAGGGGAAAATGGCTACACCTTC. The rearrangement links TRBV28 to TRBJ1-2; 7 bases agree with TRBD1. Per germline, CDR1 MDHEN and CDR2 SYDVKM. The length of the CDR3 is 13 residues. Losses at the gene ends were 7 bases for V and 6 bases for J; bases not matched to a gene: 8.

This clone came up once. The rearrangement links TRBV5-4 to TRBJ2-7, with a tentative D call TRBD1 (6 bases). CDR1 and CDR2 from the germline V gene are SGHNT and YYREEE (reference sequence). V was cut by 4 bases and J by 2 bases, with 19 bases left in between. The CDR3 runs 16 residues. In DNA form, the CDR3 reads TGTGCCAGCAGCCCTGTAGGCGGACAGACGACCTACGAGCAGTACTTC. This sequence encodes CASSPVGGQTTYEQYF.

The chain carries TRBV29-1 and TRBJ2-1, with 9 bases lining up with TRBD1. Germline V lookup: CDR1 SQVTM, CDR2 ANQGSEA. There are 14 residues in the CDR3. Germline trimming cut 6 bases from V and 9 bases from J; bases unmatched to any gene: 12. CDR3 sequence reads: CSVKSGTGPGEQFF. The CDR3 bases are TGCAGCGTCAAGTCCGGGACAGGGCCGGGTGAGCAGTTCTTC.